Below, 21 T cell receptor beta chains from the same sample are listed, as sequenced in a study of blood T cell repertoires in COVID-19. Method: immunoSEQ multiplex PCR; TCRdb's copy keeps in-frame clones and lacks some. The repertoire holds about 140,000 clones, roughly 80% seen once, with less than 7% in the top ten. Sequencing was carried out using PBMCs or T cells enriched from blood (not recorded which). The receptors shown here come from a woman in her 40s who had recovered from COVID-19.

The rearrangement joins TRBV7-9 to TRBJ1-5; 10 bases agree with TRBD1. V trimming: 4 bases; J trimming: 2 bases; junction bases outside the gene matches: 8. The CDR3 covers 17 residues. Germline CDR1 reads SEHNR; CDR2 reads FQNEAQ (reference sequence). Here the CDR3 reads CASSSGQGEWGNQPQHF. CDR3 nucleotide sequence: TGTGCCAGCAGCTCAGGACAGGGGGAATGGGGCAATCAGCCCCAGCATTTT.

The V gene is TRBV5-5, the J gene TRBJ1-6, with a weak D call TRBD1 (6 bases). This CDR3 has 14 residues. The germline gives CDR1 SGHKS, CDR2 YYEKEE (reference sequence). The ends were cut back, 0 bases at V and 7 bases at J, with 8 bases in the middle. The CDR3 DNA follows: TGTGCCAGCAGCTTGGAGCAGGGGAATTCACCCCTCCACTTT. Translation: CASSLEQGNSPLHF.

The V and J genes are TRBV4-1 and TRBJ1-5; 8 nucleotides line up with TRBD1. The V and J ends lost 3 bases and 5 bases, in that order; junction bases with no gene match: 3. The CDR3 is 14 amino acids. Germline CDR1 reads MGHRA; CDR2 reads YSYEKL. CDR3 nucleotide sequence: TGCGCCAGCAGCCAGACGACAGGGGATCAGCCCCAGCATTTT. This codes for CASSQTTGDQPQHF.

The CDR3 loop is CASSHLYRGGTEAFF. CDR3 nucleotide sequence: TGTGCCAGCAGCCACCTATACAGGGGGGGCACTGAAGCTTTCTTT. The chain uses TRBV4-2 and TRBJ1-1; 8 bases line up with TRBD1. V shed 3 bases, J shed 4 bases, and the junction held 7 bases outside the gene matches. The CDR3 runs 15 residues. CDR1 is LGHNA, CDR2 YNFKEQ, per germline.

The V gene is TRBV18, the J gene TRBJ1-1; 12 nucleotides match TRBD1. CDR1 is KGHSH and CDR2 is LQKENI in the germline V gene. With V trimmed by 2 bases and J by 2 bases, 3 bases remained unmatched. The CDR3 consists of 16 residues. The CDR3 DNA sequence: TGTGCCAGCTCACCAGGGACAGGGGGCTTAAACACTGAAGCTTTCTTT. Translated, it gives CASSPGTGGLNTEAFF.

V and J are TRBV5-4 and TRBJ2-1; TRBD2 agrees at 14 bases. The CDR3 covers 18 residues. Per the germline V gene, CDR1 is SGHNT and CDR2 is YYREEE (reference sequence). The V gene end was trimmed by 5 bases and the J gene end by 4 bases; junction bases not matched to a gene: 11. Written as DNA, the CDR3 is TGTGCCAGCAGTCCTCCGGGACTAGCGGGAGTAGTTTACAATGAGCAGTTCTTC. Translated: CASSPPGLAGVVYNEQFF.

The chain recombines TRBV11-3 with TRBJ2-3, with a tentative D call TRBD2 (6 bases). There are 14 residues in the CDR3. CDR1 and CDR2 (germline): SGHNT, YENEEA. V was pared by 5 bases and J by 3 bases, with 12 bases between. Here the CDR3 DNA reads TGTGCCAGCAGCCTTGGTAGCGGTACAGATACGCAGTATTTT. Translated: CASSLGSGTDTQYF.

This chain uses TRBV5-1 with TRBJ1-1; 10 positions match TRBD1. The trim removed 0 bases at V and 4 bases at J, leaving 6 bases unmatched. CDR3 length: 16 residues. Germline-derived CDR1 and CDR2 are SGHRS and YFSETQ. The chain's CDR3 is CASSLEGQGRTTEAFF. CDR3 in DNA: TGCGCCAGCAGCTTGGAGGGACAGGGGAGGACCACTGAAGCTTTCTTT.

The chain links TRBV7-9 to TRBJ1-4, with D possibly TRBD1 on 6 matching bases. Trimming shortened V by 5 bases and J by 3 bases, and 10 bases separated the two germline ends. The germline CDR1 and CDR2 sequences are SEHNR and FQNEAQ (reference sequence). The CDR3 runs to 14 residues. The CDR3 spells CASSPTGSNEKLFF. In DNA, the CDR3 is TGTGCCAGCAGCCCGACAGGATCTAATGAAAAACTGTTTTTT.

This chain connects TRBV7-6 to TRBJ2-7; 9 bases are a match to TRBD1. Germline CDR1 reads SGHVS; CDR2 reads FNYEAQ. J gave up 2 bases and V 5 bases, and 4 bases lay outside the gene matches. The CDR3 consists of 14 residues. CDR3 sequence reads: CASSQRQGAYEQYF. For the CDR3, the DNA is TGTGCCAGCAGCCAGCGACAGGGGGCCTACGAGCAGTACTTC.

V usage is TRBV20-1 and J usage is TRBJ1-6; D possibly corresponds to TRBD1 (6 bases). The CDR3 runs 11 residues. CDR1 and CDR2 from the germline V gene are DFQATT and SNEGSKA (reference sequence). The V gene lost 3 bases and the J gene lost 14 bases, with 11 bases spanning the gap. CDR3 in amino acids: CSARGPGALHF. CDR3 sequence (DNA): TGCAGTGCTAGGGGCCCAGGGGCCCTCCACTTT.

This rearrangement joins TRBV9 to TRBJ1-1; a possible D gene is TRBD1 (5 bases). The CDR3 has 12 residues. The germline V and J ends were trimmed by 0 bases and 7 bases, with 7 bases remaining between them. From germline, CDR1 is SGDLS and CDR2 YYNGEE. This CDR3 reads CASSVGDSEAFF. CDR3 in DNA: TGTGCCAGCAGCGTAGGAGACAGTGAAGCTTTCTTT.

As DNA, the CDR3 is TGTGCCAGCAGCCCCGCCGGGACTAGGTACACCGGGGAGCTGTTTTTT. Amino acids: CASSPAGTRYTGELFF. The chain recombines TRBV9 with TRBJ2-2; 8 bases fit TRBD2. The ends lost 4 bases at V and 3 bases at J; junction bases unmatched: 8. The CDR3 is 16 residues long. Germline V gene lookup returns CDR1 SGDLS and CDR2 YYNGEE.

A few counts support this clone. As DNA, the CDR3 is TGTGCCTGGAGCGACGTGGCGGATTCACCCCTCCACTTT. Protein product: CAWSDVADSPLHF. The V call is TRBV30, the J call TRBJ1-6; D is ambiguous. Per the germline V gene, CDR1 is GTSNPN and CDR2 is SVGIG (reference sequence). The length of the CDR3 is 13 residues. V dropped 3 bases and J dropped 8 bases, with 11 bases sitting between them.

This clone appeared once. The chain has TRBV5-1 and TRBJ2-2; possible D gene TRBD1, 6 bases. Germline CDR1 is SGHRS and CDR2 is YFSETQ. The V and J ends lost 7 bases and 0 bases respectively, with 10 bases between them. The CDR3 has 14 amino acids. The CDR3 reads CASRHRANTGELFF. The CDR3 bases are TGCGCCAGCCGTCACAGGGCGAACACCGGGGAGCTGTTTTTT.

The chain links TRBV6-5 to TRBJ2-7; TRBD1 might be the D (6 bases). CDR1 and CDR2 (germline): MNHEY, SVGAGI. The CDR3 runs to 16 residues. Trimming cost V 1 base and J 3 bases, with 16 bases left between them. DNA for the CDR3: TGTGCCAGCAGTTACTATCGCGATTGGGACAACTACGAGCAGTACTTC. It specifies CASSYYRDWDNYEQYF.

The chain employs TRBV28 and TRBJ2-1; 10 bases match TRBD1. The V gene's germline CDR1 is MDHEN and CDR2 SYDVKM. Trimming took 5 bases from V and 4 from J; bases not matched to a gene: 8. There are 16 residues in the CDR3. In nucleotides, the CDR3 is TGTGCCAGCAGTCCCGCCGACAGGGGGCAATACAATGAGCAGTTCTTC. Residues: CASSPADRGQYNEQFF.

This clone was observed a handful of times. The V and J genes are TRBV19 and TRBJ1-1; D is unclear. The CDR3 contains 14 residues. Germline CDR1 and CDR2: LNHDA and SQIVND (reference sequence). Between the trimmed V and J ends, which lost 3 bases and 5 bases, there was a span of 13 bases. The DNA for the CDR3 is TGTGCCAGTAGTATTCGGGATAAACAAACTGAAGCTTTCTTT. Protein: CASSIRDKQTEAFF.

This clone occurred a few times. V gene TRBV27 combines with J gene TRBJ1-6; D remains ambiguous. The germline V gene encodes CDR1 MNHEY and CDR2 SMNVEV (reference sequence). CDR3 length: 15 amino acids. The V and J ends lost 3 bases and 8 bases respectively, with 14 bases between them. DNA of the CDR3: TGTGCCAGCAGTTTCGGACTTGCTACTTATTCACCCCTCCACTTT. This sequence encodes CASSFGLATYSPLHF.

The V and J genes are TRBV5-1 and TRBJ2-5; 9 nucleotides match TRBD2. V was clipped by 4 bases and J by 6 bases; unmatched bases: 10. CDR1 SGHRS and CDR2 YFSETQ come from the germline V gene. The CDR3 spans 15 residues. In nucleotides, the CDR3 is TGCGCCAGCAGCCGATCGGCGGGAGGGCCACAGACCCAGTACTTC. This encodes CASSRSAGGPQTQYF.

The CDR3 sequence: CASRAAYTGELFF. The CDR3, as DNA: TGTGCCAGCAGAGCGGCCTACACCGGGGAGCTGTTTTTT. The chain couples TRBV25-1 to TRBJ2-2; D may be TRBD2 (5 bases). The CDR3 has 13 amino acids. With 6 bases removed from V and 3 bases from J, the gap between germline ends came to 8 bases. Germline values: CDR1 MGHDK, CDR2 SYGVNS.